Following are 18 T cell receptor beta chains from one sample sequenced in a study of blood T cell repertoires in COVID-19. The data were produced by immunoSEQ multiplex PCR, yet TCRdb's version contains in-frame clones alone and is incomplete. Altogether 300,000 to 400,000 clones are present, 90% to 95% being singletons, with the ten largest covering roughly 3.9%. Sample: PBMCs or T cells enriched from blood (not recorded which). All receptors derive from a woman aged 25 to 45 who had been exposed to COVID-19.

The sample holds one count of this clone. The chain combines TRBV19 with TRBJ2-2; D might be TRBD1 (5 bases). V was shortened by 3 bases and J by 0 bases, with 8 bases between the two germline ends. Germline CDR1 is LNHDA and CDR2 is SQIVND (reference sequence). The CDR3 consists of 15 residues. For the CDR3, the DNA is TGTGCCAGTAGTATCCTAGGGGCGAACACCGGGGAGCTGTTTTTT. Protein sequence: CASSILGANTGELFF. Looking up the rest from reference TRBV19 and TRBJ2-2 gives the full variable domain: DGGITQSPKYLFRKEGQNVTLSCEQNLNHDAMYWYRQDPGQGLRLIYYSQIVNDFQKGDIAEGYSVSREKKESFPLTVTSAQKNPTAFYLCASSILGANTGELFFGEGSRLTVL.

This clone was seen more than once but under ten times. The chain links TRBV12-3 or TRBV12-4 to TRBJ2-1; D might be TRBD1 (5 bases). The CDR3 runs 13 residues. Trimming left V 6 bases short and J 3 bases short, with 9 bases between. The CDR3 region is CASRPQGYNEQFF. Written as DNA, the CDR3 is TGTGCCAGCAGACCTCAGGGCTACAATGAGCAGTTCTTC.

The chain is built from TRBV6-5 and TRBJ1-2; D is uncertain. This CDR3 comprises 12 residues. Trimming shortened V by 4 bases and J by 8 bases, and 11 bases separated the two germline ends. CDR1 and CDR2 from the germline V gene are MNHEY and SVGAGI. The CDR3 here is CASSSPGEGYTF. The DNA of the CDR3 is TGTGCCAGCAGTTCCCCGGGTGAGGGCTACACCTTC.

The chain carries TRBV25-1 and TRBJ2-5; 7 bases match TRBD1. The CDR3 has 14 amino acids. Unmatched junction bases numbered 6, after V lost 3 bases and J lost 5 bases. The germline V gene has CDR1 MGHDK and CDR2 SYGVNS. The CDR3: CASSDQTGVETQYF. The CDR3 DNA follows: TGTGCCAGCAGTGACCAAACAGGGGTGGAGACCCAGTACTTC.

The rearrangement joins TRBV2 to TRBJ2-3, with TRBD2 as a possible D gene (6 bases). The V gene lost 2 bases and the J gene lost 5 bases, with 8 bases spanning the gap. In germline, CDR1 is SNHLY, CDR2 FYNNEI. This CDR3 spans 13 amino acids. CDR3 sequence (DNA): TGTGCCAGCAGTGAATGGGGGGAAGATACGCAGTATTTT. It is translated as CASSEWGEDTQYF.

The chain links TRBV4-1 to TRBJ1-2; 7 nucleotides line up with TRBD1. The V gene end was trimmed by 0 bases and the J gene end by 7 bases; junction bases not matched to a gene: 14. This CDR3 is 17 amino acids long. The germline gives CDR1 MGHRA, CDR2 YSYEKL. CDR3 protein: CASSQDWRGRTKVGYTF. CDR3 bases: TGCGCCAGCAGCCAAGATTGGAGGGGGCGAACGAAGGTTGGCTACACCTTC.

J is TRBJ1-1 and V is TRBV10-2; D is uncertain. CDR1 and CDR2 (germline): WSHSY, SAAADI. V was cut by 5 bases and J by 4 bases, with 8 bases left in between. This CDR3 is 12 amino acids long. The CDR3: CASSRGPTEAFF. DNA of the CDR3: TGCGCCAGCAGTCGGGGTCCCACTGAAGCTTTCTTT.

The J gene is TRBJ1-2, the V gene TRBV4-1, with D possibly matching TRBD1 (5 bases). The CDR3 loop spans 19 amino acids. Germline V gene sequence: CDR1 MGHRA, CDR2 YSYEKL. V lost 3 bases and J lost 5, with 28 bases in between. The CDR3 sequence is CASSHGRGVPGGARYGYTF. The CDR3 DNA follows: TGCGCCAGCAGCCACGGACGGGGGGTGCCTGGTGGGGCTCGGTATGGCTACACCTTC.

The DNA for the CDR3 is TGTGCCAGCAGTGGGGACAGGGTAGCTTTCTTT. Protein sequence: CASSGDRVAFF. This chain connects TRBV2 to TRBJ1-1, with 9 positions matching TRBD1. The junction had 1 base not matched to a gene; V was cut back by 4 bases and J by 10 bases. The germline CDR1 and CDR2 sequences are SNHLY and FYNNEI. The CDR3 consists of 11 residues.

J is TRBJ2-2 and V is TRBV7-9, with a tentative D call TRBD2 (5 bases). Per germline, CDR1 SEHNR and CDR2 FQNEAQ (reference sequence). Trimming took 10 bases from V and 6 from J, leaving 9 bases between them. The CDR3 consists of 11 residues. This CDR3 reads CATEEAGELFF. CDR3 DNA sequence: TGTGCCACCGAGGAGGCCGGGGAGCTGTTTTTT.

J is TRBJ1-4 and V is TRBV2; D gene unclear. Germline assignment: CDR1 SNHLY and CDR2 FYNNEI. Trimming took off 1 base at V and 0 bases at J, with 9 bases between the two ends. This CDR3 is built from 16 residues. DNA of the CDR3: TGTGCCAGCAGTGAAGGTGCGTCGGCAACTAATGAAAAACTGTTTTTT. Its protein product is CASSEGASATNEKLFF.

This rearrangement joins TRBV6-5 to TRBJ2-2, with a weak D call TRBD1 (5 bases). Germline V lookup: CDR1 MNHEY, CDR2 SVGAGI. The V end lost 6 bases, the J end lost 4 bases, and 15 bases lay between the germline ends. CDR3 size: 15 residues. CDR3 in amino acids: CASSPKGFSTGELFF. Written as DNA, the CDR3 is TGTGCCAGCAGCCCCAAGGGGTTTAGCACCGGGGAGCTGTTTTTT.

The chain couples TRBV18 to TRBJ2-7; D perhaps matches TRBD1 (5 bases). Germline values: CDR1 KGHSH, CDR2 LQKENI. CDR3 length: 16 amino acids. Between the trimmed V and J ends, which lost 5 bases and 7 bases, there was a span of 24 bases. The CDR3 DNA sequence: TGTGCCAGCTCAACGTTAGAACAGGCCACACTAAGAGAGCAGTACTTC. It codes for CASSTLEQATLREQYF.

The chain is built from TRBV11-2 and TRBJ2-1; D is perhaps TRBD2 (5 bases). Germline V gene lookup returns CDR1 SGHAT and CDR2 FQNNGV. Trimming took off 3 bases at V and 5 bases at J, with 17 bases between the two ends. There are 16 residues in the CDR3. The CDR3 nucleotides are TGTGCCAGCAGCTTGAGGGCGCAGGTGGGCAACAATGAGCAGTTCTTC. It yields the protein CASSLRAQVGNNEQFF.

The chain has TRBV29-1 and TRBJ2-5, with D perhaps matching TRBD1 (5 bases). V gave up 3 bases and J gave up 4 bases, with 33 bases separating them. Germline V lookup: CDR1 SQVTM, CDR2 ANQGSEA. This CDR3 has 20 residues. The CDR3 DNA reads as TGCAGCGTTGAGCGGTCCCTCAATTTGATATTCCAGGGAAGGGGAGAGACCCAGTACTTC. Amino acids: CSVERSLNLIFQGRGETQYF.

The J gene is TRBJ2-3, the V gene TRBV28; D is uncertain. Germline V gives CDR1 MDHEN, CDR2 SYDVKM. This CDR3 spans 13 amino acids. With 5 bases removed from V and 12 bases from J, the gap between germline ends came to 18 bases. The DNA of the CDR3 is TGTGCCAGCAGTCCCTTGACTCACCCAGTACAGTATTTT. This sequence encodes CASSPLTHPVQYF.

This clone was observed many times. The rearrangement uses TRBV24-1 and TRBJ1-5, with 7 positions matching TRBD1. The germline gives CDR1 KGHDR, CDR2 SFDVKD. This CDR3 is 13 amino acids long. V lost 4 bases, J lost 9 bases, and 5 bases stayed unmatched. The CDR3 DNA reads as TGTGCCACCAGTGAGTACAGGGGAGGGCCCCAGCATTTT. It yields the protein CATSEYRGGPQHF.

There are a few counts of this clone. The rearrangement joins TRBV7-6 to TRBJ2-7; tentatively, D is TRBD2 (6 bases). The germline gives CDR1 SGHVS, CDR2 FNYEAQ. The CDR3 contains 12 residues. Trimming stripped 3 bases from V and 7 bases from J, with 10 bases between. The chain's CDR3 is CASSLGGREQYF. CDR3 sequence (DNA): TGTGCCAGCAGCTTGGGGGGAAGGGAGCAGTACTTC.